This TCR beta chain emerged from a study of blood T cell repertoires in COVID-19. The CDR3 spans 18 residues. J lost 2 bases, V lost 6 bases, and 10 bases had no gene match. The V gene's germline CDR1 is MNHEY and CDR2 SMNVEV (reference sequence). In the authors' methods: The assay estimated nucleated cells by amplifying reference gene primers. Using immunoSEQ multiplex PCR, the repertoire was profiled, and TCRdb retains in-frame clones only, with some absent. V and J calls plus clone size are reproduced from that table; the DNA served to infer D and trimming. The sample contains roughly 65,000 clones, approximately 86% of which appear only once.

This TCR was recovered from a woman aged 55-70 years with acute or convalescent COVID-19. The specimen was peripheral blood. This sequence joins TRBV27 and TRBJ2-3; TRBD2 matches at 14 bases. CDR3 amino acids: CASSRTGTSGGYTDTQYF. CDR3 DNA: TGTGCCAGCAGCCGCACCGGGACTAGCGGGGGATACACAGATACGCAGTATTTT.